The clone carrying this T cell receptor (beta chain) has a count of ten or more. This sample was taken from a study of neurological immune-mediated disorders. CDR3 size: 13 residues. Between the trimmed V and J ends, which lost 6 bases and 6 bases, there was a span of 13 bases. TCRdb used MiXCR to reprocess the 5' RACE reads, holding one entry per CDR3 protein. The data contain approximately 90,000 distinct CDR3 sequences, 3.5% of them singletons. This receptor was obtained from a young woman with multiple sclerosis. The sample comprised PBMCs. The J gene is TRBJ2-3, the V gene TRBV12-3 or TRBV12-4; no reliable D call. CDR3 nucleotide sequence: TGTGCCAGCAGCTGGTCCCCCGGGGATACGCAGTATTTT. Its translation is CASSWSPGDTQYF.